This TCR beta chain stems from a study of cytomegalovirus exposure and HLA in healthy donors. This clone occurred once. Its specificity is unknown. Likely unrecorded immune exposures existed in these nominally healthy donors. PCR primers comprised 60 Vbeta and 13 Jbeta primers. The authors' processing: Later, 80 million or so unique TCR beta chains were counted in an analysis, and about 10 million of them were shared. The method was immunoSEQ multiplex PCR; TCRdb's version includes in-frame clones alone and lacks a portion of them. That table is the source of V, J and clone size, and D and trimming were worked out from the DNA. Found here are approximately 130,000 clones, over 70% of them singletons; the top ten hold 1.4% to 1.5%. The germline V and J ends were trimmed by 6 bases and 5 bases, with 19 bases remaining between them. Germline CDR1 MNHNY, CDR2 SVGAGI (reference sequence). This CDR3 is built from 15 residues.

Study-wide results and limits: V segments that were indistinguishable, TRBV6-2 and TRBV6-3 among them, were omitted from analysis. Presence/absence analyses supposed approximately even sequencing depth among donors.

The rearrangement joins TRBV6-6 to TRBJ1-2; unclear D gene. Material: PBMCs. This TCR came from a woman in her late teens or twenties in good health and CMV-seronegative. CDR3 residues: CASSSLNSRLYGYTF. CDR3 in DNA: TGTGCCAGCAGCAGCCTCAACAGCCGTTTGTATGGCTACACCTTC.